This T cell receptor (beta chain) originates from a study of T cell repertoires in cytomegalovirus infection. Only one count was recorded for this clonotype. Its antigen is unknown. TCRdb re-called the reads with MiXCR, one entry per CDR3 protein. Here the sample spans about 37,000 distinct CDR3 sequences, about 50% being singletons. Between the trimmed V and J ends, which lost 0 bases and 4 bases, there was a span of 9 bases. The CDR3 runs to 14 residues. The source is a human donor in good health (CMV status not recorded). Some clones in this sample may be carry-over from other donors' samples. Sequencing used CD8+ T cells from cultured PBMCs, obtained from culture after CMV antigen stimulation. The V call is TRBV12-3 or TRBV12-4, the J call TRBJ1-1; D is uncertain. CDR3 region: CASSLAKGRTEAFF. The CDR3 coding sequence is TGTGCCAGCAGTTTAGCCAAGGGCCGCACTGAAGCTTTCTTT.